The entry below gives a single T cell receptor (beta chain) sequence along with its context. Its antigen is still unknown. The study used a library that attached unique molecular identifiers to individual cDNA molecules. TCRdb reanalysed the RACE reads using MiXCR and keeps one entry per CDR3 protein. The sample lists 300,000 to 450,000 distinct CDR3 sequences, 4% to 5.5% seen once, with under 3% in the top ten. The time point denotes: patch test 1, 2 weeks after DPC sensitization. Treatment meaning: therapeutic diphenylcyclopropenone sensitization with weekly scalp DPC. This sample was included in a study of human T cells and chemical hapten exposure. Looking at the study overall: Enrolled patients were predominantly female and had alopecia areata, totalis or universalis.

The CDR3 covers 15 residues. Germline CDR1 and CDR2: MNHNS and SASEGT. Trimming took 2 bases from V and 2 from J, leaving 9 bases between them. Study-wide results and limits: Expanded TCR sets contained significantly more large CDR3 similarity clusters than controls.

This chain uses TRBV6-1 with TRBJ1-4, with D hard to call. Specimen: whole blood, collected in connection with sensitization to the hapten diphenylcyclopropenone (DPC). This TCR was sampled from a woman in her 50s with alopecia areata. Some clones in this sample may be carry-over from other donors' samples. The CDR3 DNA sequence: TGTGCCAGCAGTGAATTGGGCGGCACTAATGAAAAACTGTTTTTT. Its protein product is CASSELGGTNEKLFF.